This T cell receptor (beta chain) was sequenced in a study of blood T cell repertoires in COVID-19. Study-wide background: Sample material is recorded as cDNA or gDNA derived from T cells, B-cell-depleted T cells, or PBMCs.

Per the authors' pipeline: For nucleated cells, counts were estimated from reference gene primer amplification. Sequencing used immunoSEQ multiplex PCR; TCRdb keeps in-frame clones, though not all of them. V and J calls and clone size are those listed in that table; D and trimming were worked out from the DNA. Seen here are just over 350,000 clones, approximately 86% observed once, and the top ten hold around 7.5%. Patients of the Seattle cohort, enrolled during active infection, were followed longitudinally. Sequencing used peripheral blood. The TCR sequence derives from an older woman with COVID-19, enrolled during active disease.

This chain's CDR3 is CSVAEGAAGNTIYF. The CDR3 coding sequence is TGCAGCGTTGCGGAGGGGGCCGCTGGAAACACCATATATTTT. The gene calls are TRBV29-1 and TRBJ1-3; TRBD1 aligns across 7 bases. The CDR3 spans 14 residues. Germline values: CDR1 SQVTM, CDR2 ANQGSEA. Trimming took 4 bases from V and 2 from J; bases not matched to a gene: 5.